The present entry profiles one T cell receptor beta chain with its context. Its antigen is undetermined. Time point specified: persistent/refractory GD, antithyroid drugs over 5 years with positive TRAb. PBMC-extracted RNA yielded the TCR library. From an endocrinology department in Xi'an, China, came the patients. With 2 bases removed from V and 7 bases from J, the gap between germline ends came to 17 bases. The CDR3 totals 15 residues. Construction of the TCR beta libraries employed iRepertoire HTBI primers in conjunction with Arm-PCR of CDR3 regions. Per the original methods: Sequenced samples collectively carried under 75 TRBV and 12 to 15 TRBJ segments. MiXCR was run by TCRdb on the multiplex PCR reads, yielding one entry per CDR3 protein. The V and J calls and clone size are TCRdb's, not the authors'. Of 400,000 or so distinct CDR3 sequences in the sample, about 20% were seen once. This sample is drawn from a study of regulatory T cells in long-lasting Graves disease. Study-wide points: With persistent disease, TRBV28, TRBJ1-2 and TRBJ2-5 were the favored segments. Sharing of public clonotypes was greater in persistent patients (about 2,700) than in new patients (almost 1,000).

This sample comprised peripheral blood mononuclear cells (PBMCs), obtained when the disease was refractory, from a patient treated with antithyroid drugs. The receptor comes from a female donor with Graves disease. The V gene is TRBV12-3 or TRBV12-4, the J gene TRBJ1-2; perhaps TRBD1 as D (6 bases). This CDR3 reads CASSLSTPEGGGYTF. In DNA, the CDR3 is TGTGCCAGCAGTTTAAGTACTCCGGAAGGGGGTGGCTACACCTTC.